These 16 T cell receptor beta chains share one sample of origin, sequenced in a study of blood T cell repertoires in COVID-19. Generated by immunoSEQ multiplex PCR, the TCRdb table keeps only in-frame clones and is missing some. The sample contains approximately 120,000 clones, roughly three quarters of which appear only once. The sample taken for sequencing was peripheral blood. These TCRs come from a man aged 80 or over with acute or convalescent COVID-19.

V usage is TRBV29-1 and J usage is TRBJ1-2, with a tentative D call TRBD1 (6 bases). Germline V gives CDR1 SQVTM, CDR2 ANQGSEA. V lost 4 bases to trimming and J lost 6 bases, with 12 bases between them. This CDR3 comprises 12 residues. This CDR3 is CSVGPGDHGYTF. In DNA, the CDR3 is TGCAGCGTTGGACCAGGGGATCATGGCTACACCTTC. Full variable domain (rest looked up from reference TRBV29-1 and TRBJ1-2): SAVISQKPSRDICQRGTSLTIQCQVDSQVTMMFWYRQQPGQSLTLIATANQGSEATYESGFVIDKFPISRPNLTFSTLTVSNMSPEDSSIYLCSVGPGDHGYTFGSGTRLTVV.

The chain recombines TRBV5-1 with TRBJ2-5; maybe TRBD2 (7 bases). This CDR3 region has 15 residues. The V end lost 5 bases, the J end lost 3 bases, and 17 bases lay between the germline ends. The germline V gene has CDR1 SGHRS and CDR2 YFSETQ. CDR3 DNA: TGCGCCAGCAGTATATGGAGGGGGGGAAAAGAGACCCAGTACTTC. This gives the protein CASSIWRGGKETQYF.

The genes are TRBV27 and TRBJ1-2; 9 nucleotides align to TRBD1. Germline CDR1 reads MNHEY; CDR2 reads SMNVEV (reference sequence). The CDR3 has 15 amino acids. V was clipped by 6 bases and J by 6 bases; unmatched bases: 11. CDR3 loop: CASSVYPGQGNGYTF. In nucleotides, the CDR3 is TGTGCCAGCAGCGTCTATCCGGGACAGGGAAATGGCTACACCTTC.

V is TRBV4-2 and J is TRBJ2-1, with a possible D match to TRBD1 (5 bases). V was cut by 0 bases and J by 4 bases, with 13 bases left in between. CDR3 length: 16 amino acids. Germline-derived CDR1 and CDR2 are LGHNA and YNFKEQ. The CDR3 coding sequence is TGTGCCAGCAGCCAAGAATCTGGACAAAGGTACAATGAGCAGTTCTTC. It codes for CASSQESGQRYNEQFF.

The CDR3 region has the DNA TGCGCCAGCACCTTTCTAGGACTAGCGCAAGAGACCCAGTACTTC. Translation: CASTFLGLAQETQYF. The V call is TRBV5-1, the J call TRBJ2-5; 9 bases are shared with TRBD2. CDR1 and CDR2 from the germline V gene are SGHRS and YFSETQ. V was clipped by 6 bases and J by 2 bases; unmatched bases: 8. CDR3 length: 15 residues.

The chain couples TRBV28 to TRBJ1-1; D unclear. V was pared by 4 bases and J by 0 bases, with 15 bases between. The CDR3 length is 16 residues. Per germline, CDR1 MDHEN and CDR2 SYDVKM. The CDR3 DNA reads as TGTGCCAGCAGTTCAATGGCGCGGCAGTTGAACACTGAAGCTTTCTTT. Protein product: CASSSMARQLNTEAFF.

This clone turned up a few times. The rearrangement links TRBV5-6 to TRBJ1-1; unclear D gene. The CDR3 runs 14 residues. Germline CDR1 reads SGHDT; CDR2 reads YYEEEE. V shed 1 base and J shed 1 base, with 8 bases lying between them. CDR3 DNA: TGTGCCAGCAGCTTGTACAGATCGAACACTGAAGCTTTCTTT. It translates to CASSLYRSNTEAFF.

For the CDR3, the DNA is TGTGCCAGCAGCGTAGAAGTTCGGGGGATCTATGGCTACACCTTC. Protein: CASSVEVRGIYGYTF. J is TRBJ1-2 and V is TRBV9, with D perhaps matching TRBD1 (5 bases). Trimming cost V 0 bases and J 4 bases, with 13 bases left between them. The CDR3 runs to 15 residues. The germline V gene has CDR1 SGDLS and CDR2 YYNGEE.

CDR3 sequence (DNA): TGTGCCAGCAGTTCCTACGACAGGGCAAACAATGAGCAGTTCTTC. Encoded protein: CASSSYDRANNEQFF. This chain uses TRBV27 with TRBJ2-1; 7 nucleotides match TRBD1. V dropped 4 bases and J dropped 5; count of bases not matched to a gene: 8. Looked up from germline, CDR1 is MNHEY and CDR2 is SMNVEV (reference sequence). CDR3 length: 15 amino acids.

The chain employs TRBV5-1 and TRBJ2-7; 13 bases fit TRBD2. This CDR3 spans 18 amino acids. V lost 0 bases, J lost 4 bases, and 10 bases stayed unmatched. Germline V gene lookup returns CDR1 SGHRS and CDR2 YFSETQ. CDR3 residues: CASSLGLAGGPSFYEQYF. In DNA form, the CDR3 reads TGCGCCAGCAGCTTGGGACTAGCGGGGGGCCCCTCCTTTTACGAGCAGTACTTC. The full variable domain, its missing parts supplied by reference TRBV5-1 and TRBJ2-7, is KAGVTQTPRYLIKTRGQQVTLSCSPISGHRSVSWYQQTPGQGLQFLFEYFSETQRNKGNFPGRFSGRQFSNSRSEMNVSTLELGDSALYLCASSLGLAGGPSFYEQYFGPGTRLTVT.

The rearrangement uses TRBV6-2 or TRBV6-3 and TRBJ2-7; 9 nucleotides match TRBD2. Germline lookup yields CDR1 MNHEY and CDR2 SVGEGT. The CDR3 totals 14 residues. Trimming took 5 bases from V and 2 from J; bases not matched to a gene: 4. The CDR3 is CASSRQRGAYEQYF. The CDR3 coding sequence is TGTGCCAGCAGTAGGCAGCGGGGGGCCTACGAGCAGTACTTC.

V and J are TRBV5-5 and TRBJ1-5; D is ambiguous. Germline CDR1 reads SGHKS; CDR2 reads YYEKEE (reference sequence). This CDR3 is 15 amino acids long. Trimming stripped 0 bases from V and 1 base from J, with 8 bases between. CDR3 in amino acids: CASSLGGVSNQPQHF. DNA of the CDR3: TGTGCCAGCAGCTTGGGCGGGGTGAGCAATCAGCCCCAGCATTTT.

Worth noting for this clone: One end of the junction varies from germline; a read error may be responsible. The chain joins TRBV7-7 to TRBJ2-5; 7 positions match TRBD1. Per germline, CDR1 SSHAT and CDR2 FNYEAQ (reference sequence). The CDR3 loop spans 13 amino acids. The CDR3 spells CASSRDRQETQYF. The CDR3 DNA reads as TGTGCTAGCAGCCGGGACAGACAAGAGACCCAGTACTTC. Full variable domain (remainder filled in from reference TRBV7-7 and TRBJ2-5): GAGVSQSPRYKVTKRGQDVTLRCDPISSHATLYWYQQALGQGPEFLTYFNYEAQPDKSGLPSDRFSAERPEGSISTLTIQRTEQRDSAMYRCASSRDRQETQYFGPGTRLLVL.

CDR3 in amino acids: CAISPSGTATTEAFF. The CDR3 bases are TGTGCCATCAGCCCCTCCGGGACAGCGACTACTGAAGCTTTCTTT. V gene TRBV10-3 combines with J gene TRBJ1-1, with 7 positions matching TRBD1. The CDR3 has 15 residues. Unmatched junction bases numbered 12, after V lost 6 bases and J lost 5 bases. The V gene's germline CDR1 is ENHRY and CDR2 SYGVKD.

This chain uses TRBV11-2 with TRBJ2-5; D is possibly TRBD2 (6 bases). This CDR3 has 13 amino acids. Trimming stripped 5 bases from V and 5 bases from J, with 12 bases between. Per the germline V gene, CDR1 is SGHAT and CDR2 is FQNNGV. The DNA for the CDR3 is TGTGCCAGCAGCCCTGGAGGGAAGGAGACCCAGTACTTC. It encodes CASSPGGKETQYF. The complete variable domain, with remaining parts taken from reference TRBV11-2 and TRBJ2-5, reads EAGVAQSPRYKIIEKRQSVAFWCNPISGHATLYWYQQILGQGPKLLIQFQNNGVVDDSQLPKDRFSAERLKGVDSTLKIQPAKLEDSAVYLCASSPGGKETQYFGPGTRLLVL.

This clone was seen more than once but under ten times. This chain joins TRBV18 and TRBJ1-6, with 9 bases aligning to TRBD1. CDR1 and CDR2 (germline): KGHSH, LQKENI. J lost 10 bases, V lost 5 bases, and 6 bases had no gene match. This CDR3 spans 14 amino acids. The CDR3 loop reads CASSTDRGRSPLHF. In DNA, the CDR3 is TGTGCCAGCTCAACGGACAGGGGTCGCTCACCCCTCCACTTT.